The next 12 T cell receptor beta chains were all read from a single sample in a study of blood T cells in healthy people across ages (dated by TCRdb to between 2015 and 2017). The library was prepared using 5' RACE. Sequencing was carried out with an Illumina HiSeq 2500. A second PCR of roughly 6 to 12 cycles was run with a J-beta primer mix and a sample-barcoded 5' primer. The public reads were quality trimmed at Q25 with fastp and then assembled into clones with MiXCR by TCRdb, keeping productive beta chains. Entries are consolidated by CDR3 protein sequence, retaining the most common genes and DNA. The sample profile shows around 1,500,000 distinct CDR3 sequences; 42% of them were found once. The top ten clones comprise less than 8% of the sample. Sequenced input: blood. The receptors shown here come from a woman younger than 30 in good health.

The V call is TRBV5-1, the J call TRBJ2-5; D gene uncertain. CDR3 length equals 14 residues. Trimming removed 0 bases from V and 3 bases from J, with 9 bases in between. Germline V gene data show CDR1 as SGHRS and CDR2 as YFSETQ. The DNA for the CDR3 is TGCGCCAGCAGCTTGGCCGGGTGGAAAGAGACCCAGTACTTC. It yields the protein CASSLAGWKETQYF. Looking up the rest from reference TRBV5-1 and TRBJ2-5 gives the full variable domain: KAGVTQTPRYLIKTRGQQVTLSCSPISGHRSVSWYQQTPGQGLQFLFEYFSETQRNKGNFPGRFSGRQFSNSRSEMNVSTLELGDSALYLCASSLAGWKETQYFGPGTRLLVL.

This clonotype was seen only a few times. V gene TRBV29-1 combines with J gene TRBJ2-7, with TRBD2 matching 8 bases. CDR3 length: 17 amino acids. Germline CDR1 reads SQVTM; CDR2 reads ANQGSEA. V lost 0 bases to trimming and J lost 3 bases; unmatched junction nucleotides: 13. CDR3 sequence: CSVEDGRTSGGLYEQYF. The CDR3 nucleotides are TGCAGCGTTGAAGATGGCCGAACTAGCGGAGGACTCTACGAGCAGTACTTC.

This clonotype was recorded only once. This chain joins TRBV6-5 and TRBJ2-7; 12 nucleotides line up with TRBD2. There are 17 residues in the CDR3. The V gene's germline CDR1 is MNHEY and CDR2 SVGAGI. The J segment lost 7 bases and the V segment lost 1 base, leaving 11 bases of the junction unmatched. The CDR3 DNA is TGTGCCAGCAGTTACTATACCCAGACTAGCGGGGGAAATGAGCAGTACTTC. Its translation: CASSYYTQTSGGNEQYF.

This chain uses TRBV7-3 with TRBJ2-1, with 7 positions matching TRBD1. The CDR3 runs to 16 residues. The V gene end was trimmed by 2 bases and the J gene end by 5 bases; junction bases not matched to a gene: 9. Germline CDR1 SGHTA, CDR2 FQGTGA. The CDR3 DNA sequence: TGTGCCAGCAGCTTATTTACAGGGGTGGTGAACAATGAGCAGTTCTTC. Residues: CASSLFTGVVNNEQFF.

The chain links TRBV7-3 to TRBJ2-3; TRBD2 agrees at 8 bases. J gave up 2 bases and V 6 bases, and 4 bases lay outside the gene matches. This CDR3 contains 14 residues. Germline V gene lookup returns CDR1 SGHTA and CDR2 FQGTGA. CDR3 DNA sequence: TGTGCCAGCAGTAGCGGGGAGTACACAGATACGCAGTATTTT. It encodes CASSSGEYTDTQYF.

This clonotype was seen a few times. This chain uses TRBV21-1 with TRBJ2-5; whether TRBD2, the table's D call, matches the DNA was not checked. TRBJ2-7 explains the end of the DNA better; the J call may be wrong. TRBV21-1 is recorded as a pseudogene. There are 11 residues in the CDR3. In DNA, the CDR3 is TGTGCCTTGCCGTCGCGCTACGAGCAGTACTTC. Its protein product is CALPSRYEQYF.

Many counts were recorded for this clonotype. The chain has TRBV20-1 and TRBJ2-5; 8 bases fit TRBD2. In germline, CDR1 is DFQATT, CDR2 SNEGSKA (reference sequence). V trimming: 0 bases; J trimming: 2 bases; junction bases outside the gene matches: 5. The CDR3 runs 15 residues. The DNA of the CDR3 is TGCAGTGCTAGAGATCCGACTAGCGCTCAAGAGACCCAGTACTTC. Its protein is CSARDPTSAQETQYF.

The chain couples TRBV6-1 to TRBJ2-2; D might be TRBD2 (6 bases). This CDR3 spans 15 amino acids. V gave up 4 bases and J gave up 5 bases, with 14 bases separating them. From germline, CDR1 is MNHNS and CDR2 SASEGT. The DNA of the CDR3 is TGTGCCAGCAGTGCGGGAGTCCCCGAGACCGGGGAGCTGTTTTTT. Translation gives CASSAGVPETGELFF.

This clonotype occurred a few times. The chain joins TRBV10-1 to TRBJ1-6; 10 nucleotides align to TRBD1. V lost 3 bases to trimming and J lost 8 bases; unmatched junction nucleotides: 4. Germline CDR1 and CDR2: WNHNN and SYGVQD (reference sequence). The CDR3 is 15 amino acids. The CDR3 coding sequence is TGCGCCAGCAGTGAAGGGACAGGGGCTTATTCACCCCTCCACTTT. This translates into CASSEGTGAYSPLHF.

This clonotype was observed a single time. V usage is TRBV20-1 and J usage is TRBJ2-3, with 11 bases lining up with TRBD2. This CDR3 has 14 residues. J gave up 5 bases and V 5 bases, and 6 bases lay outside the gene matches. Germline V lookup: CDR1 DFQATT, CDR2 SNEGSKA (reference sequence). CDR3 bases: TGCAGTGCTCCAGGGACTAGCGGAAGAGATACGCAGTATTTT. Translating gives CSAPGTSGRDTQYF.

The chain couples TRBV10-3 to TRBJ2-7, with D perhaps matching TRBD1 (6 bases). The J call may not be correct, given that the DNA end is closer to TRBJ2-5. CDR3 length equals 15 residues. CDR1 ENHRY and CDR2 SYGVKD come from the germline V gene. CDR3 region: CAMGSPDSYIETQYF. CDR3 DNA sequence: TGTGCCATGGGGTCCCCGGACAGTTACATAGAGACCCAGTACTTC.

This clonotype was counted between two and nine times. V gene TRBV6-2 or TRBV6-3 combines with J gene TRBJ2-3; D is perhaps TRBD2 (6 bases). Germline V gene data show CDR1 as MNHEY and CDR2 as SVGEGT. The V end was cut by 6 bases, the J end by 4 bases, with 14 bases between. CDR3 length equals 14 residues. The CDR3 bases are TGTGCCAGCAGACCTCGGGACTTCGCAGATACGCAGTATTTT. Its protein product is CASRPRDFADTQYF.